The 18 T cell receptor beta chains in this list originate from one sample, sequenced in a study of blood T cell repertoires in COVID-19. Produced via immunoSEQ multiplex PCR; TCRdb's table is partial and in-frame only. The sample records 100,000 or so clones, 80% to 90% being singletons. The sample was PBMCs or T cells enriched from blood (not recorded which). Receptor source: a woman aged 45-65 years who had recovered from COVID-19.

This clone appeared a single time. This sequence joins TRBV5-1 and TRBJ2-7; perhaps TRBD1 as D (7 bases). The CDR3 spans 14 residues. Trimming shortened V by 4 bases and J by 4 bases, and 15 bases separated the two germline ends. Germline V gene sequence: CDR1 SGHRS, CDR2 YFSETQ. The CDR3 region is CASSPDRAGYEQYF. The CDR3 bases are TGCGCCAGCAGCCCCGACAGGGCGGGATACGAGCAGTACTTC.

This clone showed up just a few times. The chain couples TRBV29-1 to TRBJ2-3; weak D call: TRBD1 (5 bases). Germline CDR1 SQVTM, CDR2 ANQGSEA. With 7 bases removed from V and 1 base from J, the gap between germline ends came to 12 bases. CDR3 length: 13 amino acids. The chain's CDR3 is CSATGRRTDTQYF. The CDR3 nucleotides are TGCAGCGCCACAGGTCGCCGCACAGATACGCAGTATTTT.

The V gene is TRBV28, the J gene TRBJ2-3; no firm D call. Trimming pared 6 bases from V and 1 base from J, leaving 8 bases between. CDR1 is MDHEN and CDR2 is SYDVKM in the germline V gene. There are 13 residues in the CDR3. The CDR3 DNA sequence: TGTGCCAGCAGGCTAGTCCGCACAGATACGCAGTATTTT. It codes for CASRLVRTDTQYF.

The V call is TRBV4-1, the J call TRBJ2-3; the D gene is possibly TRBD2 (5 bases). The V end was cut by 5 bases, the J end by 6 bases, with 24 bases between. This CDR3 spans 17 amino acids. Germline CDR1 reads MGHRA; CDR2 reads YSYEKL. The CDR3 here is CASSAGQASSFLDTQYF. The DNA of the CDR3 is TGCGCCAGCAGCGCCGGGCAGGCTAGCAGTTTTCTCGATACGCAGTATTTT.

Points on this clone: Distinct nucleotide sequences in the sample also encode this CDR3. CDR3 sequence reads: CASSLGSGGSYEQYF. In DNA, the CDR3 is TGCGCCAGCAGCTTGGGTAGCGGGGGTTCCTACGAGCAGTACTTC. This chain uses TRBV5-1 with TRBJ2-7, with 9 positions matching TRBD2. Germline V lookup: CDR1 SGHRS, CDR2 YFSETQ. Unmatched junction bases numbered 2, after V lost 0 bases and J lost 1 base. CDR3 length: 15 residues. Variable domain in full (rest from reference TRBV5-1 and TRBJ2-7): KAGVTQTPRYLIKTRGQQVTLSCSPISGHRSVSWYQQTPGQGLQFLFEYFSETQRNKGNFPGRFSGRQFSNSRSEMNVSTLELGDSALYLCASSLGSGGSYEQYFGPGTRLTVT.

This clone was seen only a few times. The CDR3 DNA reads as TGCGCCAGCAGCCGCACCGGACAGGACGTGGGAAAACTGTTTTTT. It codes for CASSRTGQDVGKLFF. The rearrangement uses TRBV4-1 and TRBJ1-4, with 7 nucleotides matching TRBD1. CDR1 and CDR2 from the germline V gene are MGHRA and YSYEKL. The CDR3 spans 15 residues. V trimming: 4 bases; J trimming: 10 bases; junction bases outside the gene matches: 12.

This clone was observed a few times. The rearrangement uses TRBV23-1 and TRBJ1-1; 7 nucleotides match TRBD1. TRBV23-1 counts as an open reading frame of uncertain function. The CDR3 sequence is 16 residues long. The V and J ends lost 2 bases and 0 bases, in that order; junction bases with no gene match: 6. The CDR3 bases are TGCGCCAGCAGTCAAGGGGACAGAGGGTTGAACACTGAAGCTTTCTTT. Its translation is CASSQGDRGLNTEAFF.

V is TRBV30 and J is TRBJ1-6; the D is unclear. The CDR3 is 14 residues long. CDR1 is GTSNPN and CDR2 is SVGIG in the germline V gene (reference sequence). V dropped 4 bases and J dropped 7 bases, with 14 bases sitting between them. The CDR3 here is CAWNGGWANSPLHF. CDR3 nucleotide sequence: TGTGCCTGGAACGGAGGCTGGGCCAATTCACCCCTCCACTTT.

This clone was seen once. The rearrangement links TRBV27 to TRBJ2-2; possible D gene TRBD2, 6 bases. The CDR3 is 16 amino acids. Trimming removed 1 base from V and 1 base from J, with 10 bases in between. The germline gives CDR1 MNHEY, CDR2 SMNVEV (reference sequence). CDR3: CASSLFYGRNTGELFF. CDR3 bases: TGTGCCAGCAGTTTATTCTACGGGAGGAACACCGGGGAGCTGTTTTTT.

The gene calls are TRBV11-3 and TRBJ2-1; no clear D. Germline CDR1 reads SGHNT; CDR2 reads YENEEA. CDR3 length: 15 amino acids. Trimming removed 5 bases at V and 0 bases at J, with 11 bases between. This CDR3 reads CASSPSYSSYNEQFF. CDR3 bases: TGTGCCAGCAGCCCAAGTTACAGCTCCTACAATGAGCAGTTCTTC.

The chain has TRBV28 and TRBJ2-4; TRBD2 is a possible D gene (7 bases). Germline V CDR1 and CDR2: MDHEN, SYDVKM. The CDR3 has 15 residues. V lost 7 bases and J 3 bases, leaving 16 bases between the germline ends. CDR3 DNA: TGTGCCAGCATAGAGGGGGGGACTGGCAAAAACATTCAGTACTTC. It specifies CASIEGGTGKNIQYF. Together with reference TRBV28 and TRBJ2-4, the CDR3 gives the full variable domain: DVKVTQSSRYLVKRTGEKVFLECVQDMDHENMFWYRQDPGLGLRLIYFSYDVKMKEKGDIPEGYSVSREKKERFSLILESASTNQTSMYLCASIEGGTGKNIQYFGAGTRLSVL.

V gene TRBV9 combines with J gene TRBJ2-1, with TRBD2 as a possible D gene (5 bases). The CDR3 runs to 12 residues. Germline CDR1 SGDLS, CDR2 YYNGEE. Trimming removed 3 bases from V and 8 bases from J, with 9 bases in between. This CDR3 reads CASSATRDEQFF. CDR3 DNA: TGTGCCAGCAGCGCAACGAGGGATGAGCAGTTCTTC.

This clone has just a few counts. The rearrangement joins TRBV29-1 to TRBJ2-5; 8 nucleotides line up with TRBD2. The CDR3 totals 12 residues. Germline CDR1 SQVTM, CDR2 ANQGSEA. The CDR3 reads CSATSGQETQYF. The CDR3 DNA is TGCAGTGCAACTAGCGGCCAAGAGACCCAGTACTTC.

The V gene is TRBV11-2, the J gene TRBJ2-7, with 10 positions matching TRBD2. The CDR3 totals 19 residues. Germline CDR1 SGHAT, CDR2 FQNNGV. The junction had 17 bases not matched to a gene; V was cut back by 1 base and J by 5 bases. Written as DNA, the CDR3 is TGTGCCAGCAGCTTAGTTTCTAGCGGGAGATTCCAATCTCTGAACGAGCAGTACTTC. Its protein product is CASSLVSSGRFQSLNEQYF.

This sequence joins TRBV4-1 and TRBJ1-5; TRBD1 matches at 7 bases. Germline V gives CDR1 MGHRA, CDR2 YSYEKL. The CDR3 runs to 16 residues. V shed 1 base, J shed 4 bases, and the junction held 7 bases outside the gene matches. CDR3 region: CASSQAGGNGNQPQHF. Here the CDR3 DNA reads TGCGCCAGCAGCCAAGCAGGGGGTAATGGGAATCAGCCCCAGCATTTT.

V gene TRBV7-2 combines with J gene TRBJ2-2; 12 bases fit TRBD2. Trimming removed 5 bases from V and 0 bases from J; junction bases left unmatched: 4. The CDR3 runs to 17 residues. Germline V lookup: CDR1 SGHTA, CDR2 FQGNSA. CDR3 sequence (DNA): TGTGCCAGCAGCCGCGGACTAGCGGGGTCGAACACCGGGGAGCTGTTTTTT. The encoded protein is CASSRGLAGSNTGELFF.

The V gene is TRBV30, the J gene TRBJ1-1; D is perhaps TRBD1 (5 bases). The CDR3 consists of 13 residues. Germline lookup yields CDR1 GTSNPN and CDR2 SVGIG (reference sequence). V was pared by 0 bases and J by 11 bases, with 16 bases between. The CDR3 DNA follows: TGTGCCTGGAGTGTCGATCCAGGGCAAGCCGCTTTCTTT. Amino acids: CAWSVDPGQAAFF.

V and J are TRBV27 and TRBJ2-1; D ambiguous. The CDR3 consists of 18 residues. Germline V gene lookup returns CDR1 MNHEY and CDR2 SMNVEV (reference sequence). Between the trimmed V and J ends, which lost 4 bases and 3 bases, there was a span of 22 bases. The DNA of the CDR3 is TGTGCCAGCAGTTCCCTCAGGTCCTACTCCCCCCTCTACAATGAGCAGTTCTTC. Its translation: CASSSLRSYSPLYNEQFF.